These T cell receptor beta chains were read from a single sample in a study of cytomegalovirus exposure and HLA in healthy donors. The table came from immunoSEQ multiplex PCR; TCRdb's copy has only in-frame clones and leaves some out. The sample holds around 300,000 clones, roughly two thirds seen once. The sample taken for sequencing was PBMCs. The source is a female donor in good health and CMV-seronegative. Both conserved end residues are part of each CDR3. D genes are given only for firm matches. Size tells how often a clone was seen (once, few, many) or the class of an expanded clone, and some rows leave it out.

clone size,V gene,J gene,D gene,CDR3 DNA,CDR3 protein
-,TRBV14,TRBJ2-1,-,TGTGCCAGCAGCCATTACTATTATGCAGGGGTTAATGAGCAGTTCTTC,CASSHYYYAGVNEQFF
-,TRBV6-1,TRBJ1-1,TRBD1,TGTGCCAGCGCAGGACAGGTCTTGCTCCCTGAAGCTTTCTTT,CASAGQVLLPEAFF
-,TRBV11-3,TRBJ2-3,-,TGTGCCAGCAGCCCCCTTTTGGGGCCCACCGACACAGATACGCAGTATTTT,CASSPLLGPTDTDTQYF
few,TRBV27,TRBJ1-2,-,TGTGCCAGCAGTTTCGGGGGGAGGGGCGATGGCTACACCTTC,CASSFGGRGDGYTF
-,TRBV11-3,TRBJ1-2,TRBD1,TGTGCCAGCAGCTTCCTTGACAGGGGGGGCTACACCTTC,CASSFLDRGGYTF
-,TRBV7-9,TRBJ1-5,-,TGTGCCAGCAGCGAAGGCAGGGCGTGGGATCAGCCCCAGCATTTT,CASSEGRAWDQPQHF
few,TRBV5-1,TRBJ2-3,TRBD2,TGCGCCAGCAGCTTCGGACTAGTGTCAGATACGCAGTATTTT,CASSFGLVSDTQYF
-,TRBV6-1,TRBJ1-2,TRBD1,TGTGCCAGCAGCGCCCTGGGACAGAATCAGGGCTACACCTTC,CASSALGQNQGYTF
-,TRBV9,TRBJ1-4,-,TGTGCCAGCAGCGTAGATGGGGGGGGGCGAAATGAAAAACTGTTTTTT,CASSVDGGGRNEKLFF
-,TRBV7-7,TRBJ2-2,-,TGTGCTAGCAGCAGGGGGGGAACCGGGGAGCTGTTTTTT,CASSRGGTGELFF
-,TRBV29-1,TRBJ2-7,-,TGCAGCGTTGGGACTGTCAACTACGAGCAGTACTTC,CSVGTVNYEQYF
-,TRBV27,TRBJ1-5,TRBD1,TGTGCCAGCAGGGGGACAGGGGTTCAGCCCCAGCATTTT,CASRGTGVQPQHF